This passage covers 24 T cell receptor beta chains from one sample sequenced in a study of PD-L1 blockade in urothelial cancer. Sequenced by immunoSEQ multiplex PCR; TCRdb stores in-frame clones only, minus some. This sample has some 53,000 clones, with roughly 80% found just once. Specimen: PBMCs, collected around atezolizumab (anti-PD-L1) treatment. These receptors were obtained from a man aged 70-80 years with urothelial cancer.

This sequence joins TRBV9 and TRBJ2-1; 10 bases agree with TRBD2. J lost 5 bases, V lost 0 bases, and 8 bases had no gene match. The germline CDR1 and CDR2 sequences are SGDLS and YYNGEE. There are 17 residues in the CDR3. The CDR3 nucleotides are TGTGCCAGCAGCGTAGCTCTACTAGCGGGAAACAACAATGAGCAGTTCTTC. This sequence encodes CASSVALLAGNNNEQFF.

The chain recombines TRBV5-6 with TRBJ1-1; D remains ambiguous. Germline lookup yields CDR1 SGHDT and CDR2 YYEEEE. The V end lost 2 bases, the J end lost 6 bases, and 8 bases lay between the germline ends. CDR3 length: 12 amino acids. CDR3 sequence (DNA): TGTGCCAGCAGCTTTCAAATTTCTGAAGCTTTCTTT. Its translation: CASSFQISEAFF. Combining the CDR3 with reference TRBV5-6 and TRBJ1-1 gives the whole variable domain DAGVTQSPTHLIKTRGQQVTLRCSPKSGHDTVSWYQQALGQGPQFIFQYYEEEERQRGNFPDRFSGHQFPNYSSELNVNALLLGDSALYLCASSFQISEAFFGQGTRLTVV.

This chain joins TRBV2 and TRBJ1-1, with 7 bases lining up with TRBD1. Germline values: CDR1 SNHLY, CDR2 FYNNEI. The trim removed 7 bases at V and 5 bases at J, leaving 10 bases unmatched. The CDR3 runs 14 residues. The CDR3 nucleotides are TGTGCCAGCATGAACAGGGGATTGTGGACTGAAGCTTTCTTT. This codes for CASMNRGLWTEAFF. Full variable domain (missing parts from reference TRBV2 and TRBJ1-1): EPEVTQTPSHQVTQMGQEVILRCVPISNHLYFYWYRQILGQKVEFLVSFYNNEISEKSEIFDDQFSVERPDGSNFTLKIRSTKLEDSAMYFCASMNRGLWTEAFFGQGTRLTVV.

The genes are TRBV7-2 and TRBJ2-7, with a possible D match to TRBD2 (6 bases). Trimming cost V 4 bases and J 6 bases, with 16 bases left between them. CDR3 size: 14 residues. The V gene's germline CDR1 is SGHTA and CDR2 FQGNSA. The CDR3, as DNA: TGTGCCAGCAGCTCCTCGGGAGTTAGGGGCGAGCAGTACTTC. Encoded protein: CASSSSGVRGEQYF.

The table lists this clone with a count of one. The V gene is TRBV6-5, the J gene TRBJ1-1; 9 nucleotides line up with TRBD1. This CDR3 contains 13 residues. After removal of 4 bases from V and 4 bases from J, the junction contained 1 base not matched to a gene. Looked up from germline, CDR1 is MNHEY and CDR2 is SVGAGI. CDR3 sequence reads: CASSLTGGTEAFF. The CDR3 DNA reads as TGTGCCAGCAGTTTGACAGGGGGCACTGAAGCTTTCTTT.

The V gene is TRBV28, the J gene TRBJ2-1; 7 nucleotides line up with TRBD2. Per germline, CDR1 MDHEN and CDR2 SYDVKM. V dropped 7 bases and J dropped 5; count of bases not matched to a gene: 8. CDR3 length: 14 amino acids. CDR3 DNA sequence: TGTGCCAGCAAAGATGCGGGAGTTGACAATGAGCAGTTCTTC. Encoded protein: CASKDAGVDNEQFF.

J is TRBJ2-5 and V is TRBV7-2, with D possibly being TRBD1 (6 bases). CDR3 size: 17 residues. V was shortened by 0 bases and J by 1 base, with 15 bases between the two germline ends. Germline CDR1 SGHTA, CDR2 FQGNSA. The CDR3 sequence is CASSLAQGPEGQETQYF. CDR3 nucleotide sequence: TGTGCCAGCAGCTTAGCACAGGGTCCCGAGGGCCAAGAGACCCAGTACTTC.

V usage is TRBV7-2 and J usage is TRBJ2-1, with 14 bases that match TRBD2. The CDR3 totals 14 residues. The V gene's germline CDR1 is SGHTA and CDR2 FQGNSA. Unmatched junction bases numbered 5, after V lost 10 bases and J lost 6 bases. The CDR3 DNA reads TGTGCCACGGGGACTAGCGGGAGTCGCAATGAGCAGTTCTTC. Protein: CATGTSGSRNEQFF.

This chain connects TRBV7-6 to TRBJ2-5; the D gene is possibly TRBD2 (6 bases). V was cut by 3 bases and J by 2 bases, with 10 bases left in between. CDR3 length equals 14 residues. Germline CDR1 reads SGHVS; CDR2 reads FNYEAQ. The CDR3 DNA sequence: TGTGCCAGCAGCTTCCTGGGAGGACAAGAGACCCAGTACTTC. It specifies CASSFLGGQETQYF.

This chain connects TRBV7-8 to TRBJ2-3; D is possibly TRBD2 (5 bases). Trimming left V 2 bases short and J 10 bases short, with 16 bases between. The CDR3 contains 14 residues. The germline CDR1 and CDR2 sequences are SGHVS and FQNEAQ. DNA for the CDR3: TGTGCCAGCAGCTTATTCGTGGGAGCGCCTCCGCAGTATTTT. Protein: CASSLFVGAPPQYF.

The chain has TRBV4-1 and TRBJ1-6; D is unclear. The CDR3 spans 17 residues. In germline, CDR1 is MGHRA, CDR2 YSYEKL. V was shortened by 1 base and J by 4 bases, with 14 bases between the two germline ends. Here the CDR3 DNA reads TGCGCCAGCAGCCAAGCACCACTCGAAGTTTATAATTCACCCCTCCACTTT. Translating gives CASSQAPLEVYNSPLHF.

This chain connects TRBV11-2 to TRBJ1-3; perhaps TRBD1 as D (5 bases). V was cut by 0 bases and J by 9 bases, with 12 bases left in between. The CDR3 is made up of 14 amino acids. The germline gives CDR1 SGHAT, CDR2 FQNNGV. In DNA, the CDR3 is TGTGCCAGCAGCTTAGATGTCAGGGTCGGCACCATATATTTT. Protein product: CASSLDVRVGTIYF.

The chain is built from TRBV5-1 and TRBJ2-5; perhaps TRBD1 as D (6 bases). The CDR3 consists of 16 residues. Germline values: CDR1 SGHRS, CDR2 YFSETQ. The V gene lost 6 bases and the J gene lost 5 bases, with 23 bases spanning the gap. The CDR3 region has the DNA TGCGCCAGCACCCAAATCCCCAGGGGAATGAGGGAGACCCAGTACTTC. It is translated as CASTQIPRGMRETQYF.

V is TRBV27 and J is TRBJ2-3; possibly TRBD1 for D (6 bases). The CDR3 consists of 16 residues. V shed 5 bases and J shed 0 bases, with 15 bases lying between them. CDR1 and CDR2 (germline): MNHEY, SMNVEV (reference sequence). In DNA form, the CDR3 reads TGTGCCAGCAGTATCCGAGGGGGATTTAGCACAGATACGCAGTATTTT. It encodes CASSIRGGFSTDTQYF.

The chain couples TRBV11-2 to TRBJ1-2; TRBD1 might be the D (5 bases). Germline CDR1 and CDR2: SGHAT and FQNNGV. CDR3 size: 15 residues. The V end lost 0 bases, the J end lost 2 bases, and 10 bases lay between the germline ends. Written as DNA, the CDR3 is TGTGCCAGCAGCTTAGATCTGTCAGGGAACTATGGCTACACCTTC. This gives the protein CASSLDLSGNYGYTF.

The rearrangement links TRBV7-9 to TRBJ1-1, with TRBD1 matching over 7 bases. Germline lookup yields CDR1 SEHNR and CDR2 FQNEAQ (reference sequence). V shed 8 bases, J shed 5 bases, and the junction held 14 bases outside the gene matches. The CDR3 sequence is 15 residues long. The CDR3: CASSFRDRVNTEAFF. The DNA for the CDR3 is TGTGCCAGCTCTTTTCGAGACAGGGTAAATACTGAAGCTTTCTTT.

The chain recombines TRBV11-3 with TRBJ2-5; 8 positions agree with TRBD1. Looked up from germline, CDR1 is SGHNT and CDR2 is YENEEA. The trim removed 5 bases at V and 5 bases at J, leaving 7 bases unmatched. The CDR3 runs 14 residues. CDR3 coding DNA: TGTGCCAGCAGCCCAGGGGGCGCGACGGAGACCCAGTACTTC. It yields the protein CASSPGGATETQYF.

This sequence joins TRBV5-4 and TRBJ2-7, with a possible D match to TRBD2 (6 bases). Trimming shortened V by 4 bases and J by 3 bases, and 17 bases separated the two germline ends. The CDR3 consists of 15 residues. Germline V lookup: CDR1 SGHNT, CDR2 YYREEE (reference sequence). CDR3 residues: CASSPGGRTNYEQYF. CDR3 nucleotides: TGTGCCAGCAGCCCCGGAGGGCGTACAAACTACGAGCAGTACTTC.

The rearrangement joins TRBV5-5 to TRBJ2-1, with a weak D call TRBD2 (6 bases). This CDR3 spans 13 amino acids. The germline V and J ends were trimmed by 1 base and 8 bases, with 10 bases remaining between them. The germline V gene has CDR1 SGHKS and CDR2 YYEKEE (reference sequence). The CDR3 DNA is TGTGCCAGCAGCTTGCGGGGAGGCGATGAGCAGTTCTTC. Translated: CASSLRGGDEQFF.

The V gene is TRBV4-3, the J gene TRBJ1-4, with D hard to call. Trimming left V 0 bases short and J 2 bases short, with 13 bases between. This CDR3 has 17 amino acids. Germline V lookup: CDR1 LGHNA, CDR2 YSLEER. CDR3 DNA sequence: TGCGCCAGCAGCCAAGAAGCCCCGGGGTTGACTAATGAAAAACTGTTTTTT. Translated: CASSQEAPGLTNEKLFF.

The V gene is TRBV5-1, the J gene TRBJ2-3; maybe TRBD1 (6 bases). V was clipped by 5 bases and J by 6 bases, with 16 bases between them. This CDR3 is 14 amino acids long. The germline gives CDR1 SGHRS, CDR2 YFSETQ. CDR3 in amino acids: CASSPQGMVDTQYF. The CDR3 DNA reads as TGCGCCAGCAGTCCGCAGGGGATGGTCGATACGCAGTATTTT.

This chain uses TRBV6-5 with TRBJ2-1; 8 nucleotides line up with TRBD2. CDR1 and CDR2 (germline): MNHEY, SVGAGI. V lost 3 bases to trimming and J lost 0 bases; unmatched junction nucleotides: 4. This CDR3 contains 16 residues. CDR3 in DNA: TGTGCCAGCAGTTATGAGCGGGGGAGCTCCTACAATGAGCAGTTCTTC. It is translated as CASSYERGSSYNEQFF.

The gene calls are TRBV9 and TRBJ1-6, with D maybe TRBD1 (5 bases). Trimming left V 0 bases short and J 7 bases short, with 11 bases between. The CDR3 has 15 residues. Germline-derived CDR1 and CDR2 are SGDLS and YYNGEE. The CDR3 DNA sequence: TGTGCCAGCAGCGTAGATTCAGGGTACAATTCACCCCTCCACTTT. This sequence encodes CASSVDSGYNSPLHF.

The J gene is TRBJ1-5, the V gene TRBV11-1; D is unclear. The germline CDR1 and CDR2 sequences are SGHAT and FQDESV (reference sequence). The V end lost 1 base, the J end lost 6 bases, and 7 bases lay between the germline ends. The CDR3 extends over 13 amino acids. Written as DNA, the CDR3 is TGTGCCAGCAGCTTAGATAGAGGTCAGCCCCAGCATTTT. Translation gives CASSLDRGQPQHF.